This T cell receptor (beta chain) comes out of a study of CD8 T cells in Susac syndrome (dated by TCRdb to the late 2010s). Notes on the research overall: The study used repertoire sequencing to test whether antigen drove CD8+ T cell activation and differentiation in Susac syndrome. The paper as a whole reports these results and caveats: The number of individuals in the TCR sequencing and HLA analysis was acknowledged as relatively small.

The CDR3 contains 15 residues, cysteine and phenylalanine counted. The kept DNA is CDR3 alone, 45 bases in frame from the first base. CDR1 and CDR2 (SQVTM, ANQGSEA) derive from the germline V gene. Cut back by 2 bases and 2 bases, the V and J ends lie 12 bases apart. RNA was extracted using the RNeasy kit, and about 0.5 to 1 ug of the RNA was reverse transcribed with random hexamers. The immunoSEQ multiplex PCR assay, which covers 54 Vbeta and 13 Jbeta segments, was used to amplify TCR beta CDR3 regions. Bias from PCR amplification was corrected by using a synthetic template baseline for primer optimization and for computational correction. Per the authors' processing: Reads were assigned to V, D and J genes according to IMGT and analyzed in immunoSEQ Analyzer, with only productive sequences retained. To calculate clonality, Shannon entropy was normalized by log2 of the number of productive unique sequences and then subtracted from one. Public and private clones were assessed among the 100 most prevalent clones of each patient and control. Clones were defined as Susac-specific when absent from the healthy and MS cohorts, from about 1,100 published viral clones and from other ImmuneACCESS disease sequences. TCRdb reran the public reads through fastp at Q25 and MiXCR, keeping productive beta chains. Each CDR3 protein gets just one entry, which takes the most common genes and DNA from the rows behind it. These V and J calls derive from TCRdb rather than the authors' analysis. The sample table records about 150,000 distinct CDR3 sequences; about 94% of these occur just once. Of the sample, roughly 0.1% falls within the top ten clones.

Peripheral blood CD8+ and CD4+ T cells from healthy donors, Susac syndrome patients and multiple sclerosis patients were profiled by high-throughput TCR beta sequencing. The multiple sclerosis controls were treatment-naive patients whose relapsing-remitting disease, either stable or active, fulfilled the revised McDonald criteria. CD8+ TEMRA cells were enriched by FACS, while bulk CD8+ and CD4+ T cells were purified by magnetic negative isolation. Blood was collected in EDTA tubes and processed within 24 hours, with PBMCs isolated through density gradient centrifugation. PBMCs intended for TCR sequencing were frozen in liquid nitrogen and were later thawed in a 37 degrees C water bath. Purity of sorted or isolated CD4+, CD8+ and CD8+ TEMRA cells was at least 90%. On this clonotype: Its antigen is not yet known. Base-call qualities are not available, and no considerably larger clone is one nucleotide away.

The clonotype originates from a human donor with multiple sclerosis. The sample comprised CD4+ T cells from PBMCs. This receptor chain uses TRBV29-1 and TRBJ2-2; the D gene remains uncertain. The CDR3 reads CSVETADRNTGELFF. The base sequence is TGCAGCGTTGAAACAGCAGACCGAAACACCGGGGAGCTGTTTTTT.